Shown below are 17 T cell receptor beta chains from a single sample sequenced in a study of blood T cell repertoires in COVID-19. Only in-frame clones appear in the TCRdb table, and some are missing; sequencing was by immunoSEQ multiplex PCR. The profile shows tens of thousands of clones, approximately 86% of them singletons. Sequencing used peripheral blood. The receptors shown here come from a woman aged 55-70 years with acute or convalescent COVID-19.

This clone appeared a single time. The V gene is TRBV6-5, the J gene TRBJ1-3; a possible D gene is TRBD1 (5 bases). The CDR3 is made up of 12 amino acids. Trimming left V 6 bases short and J 12 bases short, with 15 bases between. Germline V gives CDR1 MNHEY, CDR2 SVGAGI. The CDR3 is CASRRLGDFIYF. CDR3 nucleotide sequence: TGTGCCAGCAGACGACTGGGGGACTTCATATATTTT.

V is TRBV5-1 and J is TRBJ2-2; 7 nucleotides line up with TRBD1. With 6 bases clipped from V and 8 bases from J, the junction kept 10 bases outside the gene matches. The CDR3 is 14 amino acids. Germline CDR1 and CDR2: SGHRS and YFSETQ. CDR3 DNA sequence: TGCGCCAGCAAGCCGGTACCAGGGGGAGGGGAGCTGTTTTTT. This codes for CASKPVPGGGELFF.

The chain links TRBV9 to TRBJ1-1; tentative D call: TRBD1 (5 bases). CDR1 is SGDLS and CDR2 is YYNGEE in the germline V gene. The V end was cut by 5 bases, the J end by 4 bases, with 15 bases between. The CDR3 is made up of 14 amino acids. CDR3 amino acids: CASSSNPGGTEAFF. For the CDR3, the DNA is TGTGCCAGCAGTAGTAACCCCGGGGGCACTGAAGCTTTCTTT.

V is TRBV2 and J is TRBJ1-2, with 8 bases that match TRBD1. This CDR3 is built from 15 residues. The germline V gene encodes CDR1 SNHLY and CDR2 FYNNEI. J was trimmed by 8 bases and V by 8 bases; bases with no gene match: 16. The CDR3 coding sequence is TGTGCCAGCCGAACCCAGGGACAGGTCCCCGGGGGCTACACCTTC. This codes for CASRTQGQVPGGYTF.

The chain employs TRBV7-3 and TRBJ2-2; the D gene is possibly TRBD2 (6 bases). CDR1 SGHTA and CDR2 FQGTGA come from the germline V gene. CDR3 size: 13 residues. The V gene lost 6 bases and the J gene lost 4 bases, with 9 bases spanning the gap. The CDR3 bases are TGTGCCAGCAGGCCCGGGAGCACCGGGGAGCTGTTTTTT. The encoded protein is CASRPGSTGELFF.

A few counts support this clone. The V gene is TRBV4-2, the J gene TRBJ2-3; no firm D call. Trimming stripped 1 base from V and 0 bases from J, with 8 bases between. Germline V lookup: CDR1 LGHNA, CDR2 YNFKEQ. The CDR3 consists of 15 residues. The chain's CDR3 is CASSQAAASTDTQYF. In DNA form, the CDR3 reads TGTGCCAGCAGCCAAGCGGCAGCGAGCACAGATACGCAGTATTTT.

V gene TRBV3-1 (or the pseudogene TRBV3-2) combines with J gene TRBJ2-3; 9 bases match TRBD2. The CDR3 consists of 17 residues. Germline values: CDR1 LGHDT, CDR2 YNNKEL (reference sequence). The V segment lost 0 bases and the J segment 5 bases; nucleotides outside the gene matches: 9. CDR3 coding DNA: TGTGCCAGCAGCCAAGATCCTAGGCGGGAGGGCCGAGATACGCAGTATTTT. Translating it yields CASSQDPRREGRDTQYF.

This clone was seen just once. This chain connects TRBV10-3 to TRBJ1-1, with a weak D call TRBD1 (6 bases). V dropped 7 bases and J dropped 2 bases, with 14 bases sitting between them. The CDR3 loop spans 14 amino acids. Germline V CDR1 and CDR2: ENHRY, SYGVKD. This chain's CDR3 is CAINAGVVNTEAFF. CDR3 bases: TGTGCCATCAACGCAGGGGTAGTTAACACTGAAGCTTTCTTT.

The rearrangement links TRBV5-6 to TRBJ2-7, with 7 nucleotides matching TRBD2. V dropped 4 bases and J dropped 1; count of bases not matched to a gene: 8. Germline values: CDR1 SGHDT, CDR2 YYEEEE. The CDR3 is made up of 15 amino acids. The CDR3 is CASSPMRGNSYEQYF. In nucleotides, the CDR3 is TGTGCCAGCAGCCCGATGCGGGGGAATTCCTACGAGCAGTACTTC.

The chain links TRBV28 to TRBJ2-5; no firm D call. The CDR3 is 12 residues long. V lost 4 bases, J lost 9 bases, and 12 bases lay in between. CDR1 is MDHEN, CDR2 SYDVKM, per germline. CDR3 loop: CASSSPNVAQYF. The CDR3 DNA is TGTGCCAGCAGTTCCCCTAATGTGGCCCAGTACTTC.

The chain couples TRBV30 to TRBJ1-2; D might be TRBD1 (6 bases). Germline CDR1 GTSNPN, CDR2 SVGIG (reference sequence). The V and J ends lost 4 bases and 11 bases respectively, with 20 bases between them. CDR3 length: 13 residues. The CDR3: CAWNSDRLPLYTF. The CDR3 DNA reads as TGTGCCTGGAACTCGGACAGACTTCCTTTATACACCTTC.

This clone has just a few counts. This sequence joins TRBV30 and TRBJ2-2, with 11 bases lining up with TRBD2. After removal of 1 base from V and 6 bases from J, the junction contained 7 bases not matched to a gene. CDR1 and CDR2 from the germline V gene are GTSNPN and SVGIG (reference sequence). CDR3 length: 16 amino acids. DNA of the CDR3: TGTGCCTGGAGTGGACTAGCGGGGTCCTCCGCCGGGGAGCTGTTTTTT. It codes for CAWSGLAGSSAGELFF. Supplemented by reference TRBV30 and TRBJ2-2, the full variable domain reads SQTIHQWPATLVQPVGSPLSLECTVEGTSNPNLYWYRQAAGRGLQLLFYSVGIGQISSEVPQNLSASRPQDRQFILSSKKLLLSDSGFYLCAWSGLAGSSAGELFFGEGSRLTVL.

The V gene is TRBV6-5, the J gene TRBJ2-7; D is perhaps TRBD1 (6 bases). V gave up 4 bases and J gave up 2 bases, with 15 bases separating them. This CDR3 has 15 amino acids. Germline V gene sequence: CDR1 MNHEY, CDR2 SVGAGI. The CDR3 DNA sequence: TGTGCCAGCAGTTCAACCTGGACAGTCCCCTACGAGCAGTACTTC. As protein: CASSSTWTVPYEQYF.

The chain uses TRBV25-1 and TRBJ1-2; D may be TRBD1 (6 bases). Germline values: CDR1 MGHDK, CDR2 SYGVNS. Between the trimmed V and J ends, which lost 3 bases and 4 bases, there was a span of 12 bases. The CDR3 totals 14 residues. The CDR3 DNA reads TGTGCCAGCAGTGACCCACAGGGTTTCTATGGCTACACCTTC. Protein product: CASSDPQGFYGYTF.

The gene calls are TRBV18 and TRBJ2-7, with 10 bases lining up with TRBD2. CDR1 KGHSH and CDR2 LQKENI come from the germline V gene. The junction had 9 bases not matched to a gene; V was cut back by 3 bases and J by 4 bases. CDR3 size: 16 residues. DNA for the CDR3: TGTGCCAGCTCACCGGCCGGGACTAGCGTCGGGTACGAGCAGTACTTC. Its protein is CASSPAGTSVGYEQYF.

The chain couples TRBV2 to TRBJ1-2; D ambiguous. The germline V gene encodes CDR1 SNHLY and CDR2 FYNNEI. The CDR3 covers 11 residues. The germline V and J ends were trimmed by 4 bases and 6 bases, with 6 bases remaining between them. DNA for the CDR3: TGTGCCAGCAGTGTAGTAAATGGCTACACCTTC. Residues: CASSVVNGYTF.

The rearrangement joins TRBV19 to TRBJ2-7; 7 bases align to TRBD1. The trim removed 5 bases at V and 3 bases at J, leaving 7 bases unmatched. This CDR3 is 14 amino acids long. The germline CDR1 and CDR2 sequences are LNHDA and SQIVND (reference sequence). The CDR3 reads CASSLRQGSYEQYF. The CDR3 DNA follows: TGTGCCAGTAGTCTCAGACAGGGAAGCTACGAGCAGTACTTC.